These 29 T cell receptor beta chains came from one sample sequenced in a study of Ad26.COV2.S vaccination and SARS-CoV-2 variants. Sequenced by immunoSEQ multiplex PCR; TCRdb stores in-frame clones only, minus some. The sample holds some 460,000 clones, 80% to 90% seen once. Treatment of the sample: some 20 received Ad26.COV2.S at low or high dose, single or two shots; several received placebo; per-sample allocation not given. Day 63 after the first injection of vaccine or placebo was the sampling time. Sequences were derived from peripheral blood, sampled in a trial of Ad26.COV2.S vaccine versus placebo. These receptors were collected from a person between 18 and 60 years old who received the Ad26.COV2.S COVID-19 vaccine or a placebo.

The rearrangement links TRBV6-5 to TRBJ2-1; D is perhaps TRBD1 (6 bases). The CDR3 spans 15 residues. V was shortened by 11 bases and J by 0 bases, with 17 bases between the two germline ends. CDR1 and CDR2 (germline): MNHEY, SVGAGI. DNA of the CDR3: TGTGCCGGCGCCCACAGGGATCCCTCCTACAATGAGCAGTTCTTC. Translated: CAGAHRDPSYNEQFF.

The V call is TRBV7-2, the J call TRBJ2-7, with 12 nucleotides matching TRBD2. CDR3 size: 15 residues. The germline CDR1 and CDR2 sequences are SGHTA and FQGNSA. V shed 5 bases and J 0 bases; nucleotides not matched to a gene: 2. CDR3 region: CASSRGLAGSYEQYF. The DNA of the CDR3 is TGTGCCAGCAGCCGGGGACTAGCGGGCTCCTACGAGCAGTACTTC.

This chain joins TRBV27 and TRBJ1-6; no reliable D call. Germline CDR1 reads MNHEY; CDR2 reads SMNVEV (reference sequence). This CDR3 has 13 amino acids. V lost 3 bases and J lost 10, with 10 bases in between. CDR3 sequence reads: CASSFFLWSPLHF. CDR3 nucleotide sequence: TGTGCCAGCAGTTTTTTCTTGTGGTCACCCCTCCACTTT.

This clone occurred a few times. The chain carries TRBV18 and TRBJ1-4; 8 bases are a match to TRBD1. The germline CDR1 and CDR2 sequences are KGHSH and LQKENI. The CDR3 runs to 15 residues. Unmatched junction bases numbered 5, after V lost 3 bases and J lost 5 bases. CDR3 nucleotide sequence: TGTGCCAGCTCACCCGACAGGGGTTTGAATGAAAAACTGTTTTTT. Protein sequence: CASSPDRGLNEKLFF.

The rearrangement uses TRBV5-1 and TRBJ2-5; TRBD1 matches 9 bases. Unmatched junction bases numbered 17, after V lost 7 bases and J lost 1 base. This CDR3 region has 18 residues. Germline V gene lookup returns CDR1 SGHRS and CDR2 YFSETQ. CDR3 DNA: TGCGCCAGCGCCCGCTTGCCATCCGGGACAGGGACCCAAGAGACCCAGTACTTC. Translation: CASARLPSGTGTQETQYF.

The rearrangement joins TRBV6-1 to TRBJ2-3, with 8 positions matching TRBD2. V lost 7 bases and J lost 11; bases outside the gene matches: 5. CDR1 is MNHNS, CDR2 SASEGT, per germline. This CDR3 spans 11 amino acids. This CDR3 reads CASKYGGGQYF. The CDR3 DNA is TGTGCCAGCAAATACGGGGGGGGGCAGTATTTT.

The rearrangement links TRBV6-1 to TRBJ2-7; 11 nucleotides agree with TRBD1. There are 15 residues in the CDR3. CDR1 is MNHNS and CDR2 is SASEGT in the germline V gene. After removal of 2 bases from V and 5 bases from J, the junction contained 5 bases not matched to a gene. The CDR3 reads CASSETGTGGDEQYF. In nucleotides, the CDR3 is TGTGCCAGCAGTGAAACCGGGACAGGGGGTGACGAGCAGTACTTC.

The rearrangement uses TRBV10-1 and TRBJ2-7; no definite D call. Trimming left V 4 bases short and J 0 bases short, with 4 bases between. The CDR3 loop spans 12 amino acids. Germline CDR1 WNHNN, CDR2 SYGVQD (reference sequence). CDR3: CASSGNSYEQYF. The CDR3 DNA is TGCGCCAGCAGTGGGAACTCCTACGAGCAGTACTTC.

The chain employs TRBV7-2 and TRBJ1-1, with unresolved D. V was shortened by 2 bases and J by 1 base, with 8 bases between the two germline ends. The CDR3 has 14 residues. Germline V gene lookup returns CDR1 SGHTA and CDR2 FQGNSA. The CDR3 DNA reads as TGTGCCAGCAGCTTAAGAGGACGGAACACTGAAGCTTTCTTT. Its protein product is CASSLRGRNTEAFF.

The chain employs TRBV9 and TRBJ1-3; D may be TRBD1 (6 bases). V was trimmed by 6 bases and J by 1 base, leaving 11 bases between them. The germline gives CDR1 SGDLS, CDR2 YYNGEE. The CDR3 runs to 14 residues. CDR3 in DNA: TGTGCCAGCACTAAAACAGGGTCTGGAAACACCATATATTTT. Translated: CASTKTGSGNTIYF.

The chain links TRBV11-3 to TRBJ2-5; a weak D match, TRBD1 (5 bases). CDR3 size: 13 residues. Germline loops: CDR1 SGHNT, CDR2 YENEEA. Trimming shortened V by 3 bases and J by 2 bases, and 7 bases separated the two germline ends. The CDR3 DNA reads TGTGCCAGCAGCTTGACAGCTCAAGAGACCCAGTACTTC. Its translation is CASSLTAQETQYF.

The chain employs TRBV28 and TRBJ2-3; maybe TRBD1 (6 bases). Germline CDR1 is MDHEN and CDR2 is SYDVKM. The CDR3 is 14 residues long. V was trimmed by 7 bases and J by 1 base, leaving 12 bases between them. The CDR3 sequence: CASIKGDRTDTQYF. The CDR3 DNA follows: TGTGCCAGCATAAAGGGGGACCGCACAGATACGCAGTATTTT.

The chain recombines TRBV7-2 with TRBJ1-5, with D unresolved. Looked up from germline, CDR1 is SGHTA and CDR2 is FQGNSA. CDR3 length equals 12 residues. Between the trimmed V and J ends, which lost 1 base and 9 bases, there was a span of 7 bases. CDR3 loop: CASSLDRGPQHF. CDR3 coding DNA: TGTGCCAGCAGCTTAGATCGGGGGCCCCAGCATTTT.

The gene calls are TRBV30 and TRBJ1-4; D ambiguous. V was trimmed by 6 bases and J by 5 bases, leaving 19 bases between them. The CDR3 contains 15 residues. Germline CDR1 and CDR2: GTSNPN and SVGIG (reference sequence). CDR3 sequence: CACYPRTAGNEKLFF. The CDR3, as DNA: TGTGCCTGCTACCCCAGGACGGCGGGAAATGAAAAACTGTTTTTT.

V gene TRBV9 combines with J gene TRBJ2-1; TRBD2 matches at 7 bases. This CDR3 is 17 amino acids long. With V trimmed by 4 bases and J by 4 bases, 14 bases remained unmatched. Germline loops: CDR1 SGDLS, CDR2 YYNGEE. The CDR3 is CASSLGGYLSGYNEQFF. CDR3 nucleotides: TGTGCCAGCAGCCTGGGGGGGTACCTTAGCGGATACAATGAGCAGTTCTTC.

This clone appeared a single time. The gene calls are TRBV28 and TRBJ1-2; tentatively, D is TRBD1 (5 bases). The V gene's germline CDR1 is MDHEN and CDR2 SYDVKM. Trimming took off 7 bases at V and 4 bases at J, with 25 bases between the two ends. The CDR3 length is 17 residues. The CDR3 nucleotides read TGTGCCAGCACCCCCATCCCCGACTCGGGGGGGAGCTATGGCTACACCTTC. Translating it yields CASTPIPDSGGSYGYTF.

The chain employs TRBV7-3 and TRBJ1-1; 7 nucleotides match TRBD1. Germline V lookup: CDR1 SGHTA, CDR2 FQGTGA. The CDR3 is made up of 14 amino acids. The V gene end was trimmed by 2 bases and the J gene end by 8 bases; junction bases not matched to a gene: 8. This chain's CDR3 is CASSLSAEGAEAFF. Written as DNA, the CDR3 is TGTGCCAGCAGCTTATCCGCGGAGGGGGCCGAAGCTTTCTTT.

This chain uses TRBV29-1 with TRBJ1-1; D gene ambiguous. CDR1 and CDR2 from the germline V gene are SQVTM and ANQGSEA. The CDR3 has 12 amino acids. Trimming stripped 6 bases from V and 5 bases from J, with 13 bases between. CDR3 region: CSVDKLGTEAFF. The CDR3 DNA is TGCAGCGTAGACAAATTGGGGACTGAAGCTTTCTTT.

This CDR3 reads CASSQGWYTGELFF. In DNA form, the CDR3 reads TGCGCCAGCAGCCAAGGGTGGTACACCGGGGAGCTGTTTTTT. The chain recombines TRBV4-3 with TRBJ2-2; no clear D. Germline assignment: CDR1 LGHNA and CDR2 YSLEER. CDR3 length equals 14 residues. The germline V and J ends were trimmed by 1 base and 3 bases, with 6 bases remaining between them.

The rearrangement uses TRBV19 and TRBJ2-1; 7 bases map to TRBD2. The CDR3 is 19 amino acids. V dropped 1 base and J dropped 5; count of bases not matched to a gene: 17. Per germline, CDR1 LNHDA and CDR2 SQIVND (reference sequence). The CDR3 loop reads CASSIVSSGRPITDNEQFF. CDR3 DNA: TGTGCCAGTAGTATAGTATCTAGCGGTCGCCCTATTACTGACAATGAGCAGTTCTTC. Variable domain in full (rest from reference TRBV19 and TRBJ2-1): DGGITQSPKYLFRKEGQNVTLSCEQNLNHDAMYWYRQDPGQGLRLIYYSQIVNDFQKGDIAEGYSVSREKKESFPLTVTSAQKNPTAFYLCASSIVSSGRPITDNEQFFGPGTRLTVL.

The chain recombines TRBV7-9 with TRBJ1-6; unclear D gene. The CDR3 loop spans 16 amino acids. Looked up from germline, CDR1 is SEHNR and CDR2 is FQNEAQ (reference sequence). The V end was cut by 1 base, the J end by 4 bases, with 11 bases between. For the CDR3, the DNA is TGTGCCAGCAGCTTAGAGAGACCGTCTTATAATTCACCCCTCCACTTT. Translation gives CASSLERPSYNSPLHF.

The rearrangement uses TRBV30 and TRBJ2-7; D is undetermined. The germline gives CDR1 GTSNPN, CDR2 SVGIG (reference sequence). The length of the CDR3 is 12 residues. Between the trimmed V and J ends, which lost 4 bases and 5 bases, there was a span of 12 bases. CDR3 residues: CAWTKKVDEQYF. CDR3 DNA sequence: TGTGCCTGGACGAAAAAGGTGGACGAGCAGTACTTC.

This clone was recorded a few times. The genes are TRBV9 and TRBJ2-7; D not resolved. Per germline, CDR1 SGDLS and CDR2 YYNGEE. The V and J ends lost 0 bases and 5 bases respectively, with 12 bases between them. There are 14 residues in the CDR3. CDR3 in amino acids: CASSVAPSRDEQYF. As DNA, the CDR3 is TGTGCCAGCAGCGTAGCACCGTCCCGGGACGAGCAGTACTTC. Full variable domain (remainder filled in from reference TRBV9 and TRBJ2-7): DSGVTQTPKHLITATGQRVTLRCSPRSGDLSVYWYQQSLDQGLQFLIQYYNGEERAKGNILERFSAQQFPDLHSELNLSSLELGDSALYFCASSVAPSRDEQYFGPGTRLTVT.

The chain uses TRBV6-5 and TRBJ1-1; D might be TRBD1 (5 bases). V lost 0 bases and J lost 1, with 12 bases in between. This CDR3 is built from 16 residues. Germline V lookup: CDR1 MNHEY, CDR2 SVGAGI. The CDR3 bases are TGTGCCAGCAGTTACTCGGGGGGTGGAGGGAACACTGAAGCTTTCTTT. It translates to CASSYSGGGGNTEAFF.

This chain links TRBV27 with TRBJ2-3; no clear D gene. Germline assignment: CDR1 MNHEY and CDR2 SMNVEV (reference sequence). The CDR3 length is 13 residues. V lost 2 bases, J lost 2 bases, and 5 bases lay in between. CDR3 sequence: CASSLLTTDTQYF. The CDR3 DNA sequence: TGTGCCAGCAGTTTACTGACCACAGATACGCAGTATTTT.

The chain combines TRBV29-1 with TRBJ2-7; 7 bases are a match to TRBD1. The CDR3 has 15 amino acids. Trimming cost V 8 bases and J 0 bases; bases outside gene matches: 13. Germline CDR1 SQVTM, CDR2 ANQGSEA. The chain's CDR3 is CSTRQGLGISYEQYF. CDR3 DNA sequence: TGCAGCACCCGACAGGGCCTAGGAATCTCCTACGAGCAGTACTTC.

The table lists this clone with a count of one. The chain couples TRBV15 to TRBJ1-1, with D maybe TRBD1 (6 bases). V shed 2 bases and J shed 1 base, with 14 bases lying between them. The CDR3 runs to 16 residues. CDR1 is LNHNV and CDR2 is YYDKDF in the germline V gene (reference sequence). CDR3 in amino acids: CATSRSRTERNTEAFF. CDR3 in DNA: TGTGCCACCAGCAGATCAAGGACAGAAAGGAACACTGAAGCTTTCTTT.

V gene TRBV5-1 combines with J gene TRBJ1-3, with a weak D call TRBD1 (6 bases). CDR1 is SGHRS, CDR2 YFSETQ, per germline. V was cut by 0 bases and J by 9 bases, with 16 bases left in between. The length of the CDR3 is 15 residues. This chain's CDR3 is CASSLEGVMAATIYF. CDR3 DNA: TGCGCCAGCAGCTTGGAGGGGGTAATGGCGGCCACCATATATTTT.

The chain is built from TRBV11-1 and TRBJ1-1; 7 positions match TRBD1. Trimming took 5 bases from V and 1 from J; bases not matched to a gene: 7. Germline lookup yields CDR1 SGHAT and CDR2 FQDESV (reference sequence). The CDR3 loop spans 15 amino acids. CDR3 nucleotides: TGTGCCAGCAGCCCGTCGGGACAGTGGAACACTGAAGCTTTCTTT. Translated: CASSPSGQWNTEAFF.